This T cell receptor (beta chain) is from a study of blood T cell repertoires in COVID-19. The participants were between roughly 18 and 100 years old and came from roughly 24 US areas. TCRdb's table, derived via immunoSEQ multiplex PCR, lists solely in-frame clones and lacks some. The sample lists over 200,000 clones, about nine tenths occurring once. The CDR3 runs 14 residues. Germline CDR1 and CDR2: MGHRA and YSYEKL. Trimming cost V 1 base and J 1 base, with 8 bases left between them. Turning to this clone: Other DNA variants within this sample encode the same CDR3.

What was sequenced was PBMCs or T cells enriched from blood (not recorded which). The source of this sequence is a man in his late teens or twenties who had recovered from COVID-19. The genes are TRBV4-1 and TRBJ2-7, with a weak D call TRBD1 (6 bases). CDR3 in amino acids: CASSQGQGSYEQYF. CDR3 nucleotide sequence: TGCGCCAGCAGCCAAGGGCAGGGGTCCTACGAGCAGTACTTC.